This TCR beta chain was documented in a study of blood T cell repertoires in COVID-19. TCRdb's copy holds only in-frame clones and misses some; the assay was immunoSEQ multiplex PCR. The table shows around 200,000 clones, with approximately 90% occurring only once. Sequenced input: peripheral blood. This sequence originates from a woman aged 18-29 years who had recovered from COVID-19.

CDR3 protein: CASITLSGNTIYF. The DNA for the CDR3 is TGTGCCAGTATTACTCTCTCTGGAAACACCATATATTTT. The rearrangement uses TRBV19 and TRBJ1-3, with D unclear. V gave up 7 bases and J gave up 0 bases, with 7 bases separating them. This CDR3 comprises 13 residues. In germline, CDR1 is LNHDA, CDR2 SQIVND (reference sequence).